This passage covers 27 T cell receptor beta chains from one sample sequenced in a study of T cell clonotyping in hematopoietic cell transplantation. Time point specified: recipient sample about 28 days before transplant, after cytoreduction. Here immunoSEQ multiplex PCR was the method, and the copy in TCRdb shows in-frame clones only, minus some. Of approximately 80,000 clones in the sample, 90% to 96% were seen once. Source: peripheral blood mononuclear cells, taken before stem cell transplant. The receptors come from a woman between 45 and 65 years old with acute myeloid leukemia. Some clones in this sample may be carry-over from other donors' samples.

The chain combines TRBV7-2 with TRBJ2-7; a weak D match, TRBD1 (6 bases). V was shortened by 5 bases and J by 0 bases, with 11 bases between the two germline ends. The CDR3 totals 14 residues. The germline CDR1 and CDR2 sequences are SGHTA and FQGNSA. CDR3 protein: CASSQGQSSYEQYF. Written as DNA, the CDR3 is TGTGCCAGCAGCCAAGGACAGAGCTCCTACGAGCAGTACTTC. The variable domain in full, with the rest retrieved from reference TRBV7-2 and TRBJ2-7, is GAGVSQSPSNKVTEKGKDVELRCDPISGHTALYWYRQSLGQGLEFLIYFQGNSAPDKSGLPSDRFSAERTGGSVSTLTIQRTQQEDSAVYLCASSQGQSSYEQYFGPGTRLTVT.

V gene TRBV19 combines with J gene TRBJ1-1, with D maybe TRBD1 (6 bases). Germline loops: CDR1 LNHDA, CDR2 SQIVND (reference sequence). V lost 0 bases and J 8 bases, leaving 10 bases between the germline ends. The CDR3 extends over 13 amino acids. CDR3 DNA sequence: TGTGCCAGTAGTATAGATACAGGGAAGGAAGCTTTCTTT. It yields the protein CASSIDTGKEAFF.

This rearrangement joins TRBV19 to TRBJ1-5; D remains unclear. V was cut by 7 bases and J by 1 base, with 8 bases left in between. This CDR3 has 13 amino acids. Germline-derived CDR1 and CDR2 are LNHDA and SQIVND (reference sequence). CDR3 protein: CASNRQSNQPQHF. Written as DNA, the CDR3 is TGTGCCAGTAATCGCCAGAGCAATCAGCCCCAGCATTTT.

J is TRBJ2-1 and V is TRBV2; TRBD2 matches 13 bases. CDR1 and CDR2 from the germline V gene are SNHLY and FYNNEI. The CDR3 runs to 15 residues. V lost 5 bases to trimming and J lost 8 bases; unmatched junction nucleotides: 6. In DNA form, the CDR3 reads TGTGCCAGCAGTTCGCCGGGACTAGCGGGGCATGAGCAGTTCTTC. This gives the protein CASSSPGLAGHEQFF.

The rearrangement joins TRBV29-1 to TRBJ1-2; TRBD1 aligns across 7 bases. After removal of 5 bases from V and 8 bases from J, the junction contained 5 bases not matched to a gene. Germline loops: CDR1 SQVTM, CDR2 ANQGSEA. This CDR3 region has 11 residues. DNA for the CDR3: TGCAGCGTTAAAGGGGGCGGCGGCTACACCTTC. Protein product: CSVKGGGGYTF.

This chain uses TRBV6-5 with TRBJ1-1; D remains ambiguous. The CDR3 has 11 residues. Germline values: CDR1 MNHEY, CDR2 SVGAGI. Trimming cost V 7 bases and J 5 bases, with 8 bases left between them. CDR3 bases: TGTGCCAGCAACTCTGGTACTGAAGCTTTCTTT. Translation: CASNSGTEAFF.

The gene calls are TRBV2 and TRBJ1-5; tentative D call: TRBD1 (5 bases). Germline V gene lookup returns CDR1 SNHLY and CDR2 FYNNEI. The CDR3 extends over 16 amino acids. Trimming removed 3 bases at V and 6 bases at J, with 18 bases between. CDR3 sequence: CASSEFGAGGGQPQHF. The CDR3 DNA reads TGTGCCAGCAGTGAGTTCGGGGCCGGTGGCGGTCAGCCCCAGCATTTT.

The chain joins TRBV7-2 to TRBJ2-2, with D perhaps matching TRBD2 (5 bases). The CDR3 is 14 residues long. Per germline, CDR1 SGHTA and CDR2 FQGNSA. Trimming stripped 6 bases from V and 7 bases from J, with 15 bases between. Written as DNA, the CDR3 is TGTGCCAGCAGATCCGGGATTCTAGGCGGGGAGCTGTTTTTT. This codes for CASRSGILGGELFF.

V is TRBV29-1 and J is TRBJ2-7, with D hard to call. Trimming cost V 7 bases and J 3 bases, with 13 bases left between them. CDR3 length equals 12 residues. The germline V gene encodes CDR1 SQVTM and CDR2 ANQGSEA. Here the CDR3 reads CSATLTGYEQYF. The CDR3 DNA follows: TGCAGCGCAACATTGACGGGCTACGAGCAGTACTTC.

V usage is TRBV27 and J usage is TRBJ1-2; D is ambiguous. Trimming removed 6 bases from V and 8 bases from J, with 13 bases in between. From germline, CDR1 is MNHEY and CDR2 SMNVEV (reference sequence). CDR3 length: 12 residues. The DNA for the CDR3 is TGTGCCAGCAGGGGCTGGATAGGAGGCTACACCTTC. This sequence encodes CASRGWIGGYTF.

The V gene is TRBV28, the J gene TRBJ2-3; maybe TRBD1 (5 bases). Germline V gene data show CDR1 as MDHEN and CDR2 as SYDVKM. V lost 6 bases to trimming and J lost 4 bases, with 23 bases between them. The CDR3 totals 17 residues. For the CDR3, the DNA is TGTGCCAGCAGCCAAACACTATCGTTGGGGCCCGCAGATACGCAGTATTTT. Its translation is CASSQTLSLGPADTQYF.

The rearrangement links TRBV5-1 to TRBJ1-1, with 9 bases fitting TRBD1. Germline V CDR1 and CDR2: SGHRS, YFSETQ. CDR3 size: 16 residues. With V trimmed by 5 bases and J by 2 bases, 10 bases remained unmatched. This CDR3 reads CASRTTTGQGNTEAFF. The CDR3 region has the DNA TGCGCCAGCAGAACTACCACGGGACAGGGTAACACTGAAGCTTTCTTT.

The gene calls are TRBV5-1 and TRBJ2-7; D perhaps matches TRBD2 (5 bases). Between the trimmed V and J ends, which lost 4 bases and 5 bases, there was a span of 16 bases. This CDR3 is 14 amino acids long. The germline CDR1 and CDR2 sequences are SGHRS and YFSETQ. This CDR3 is CASSTTGFLNEQYF. CDR3 sequence (DNA): TGCGCCAGCAGCACGACGGGGTTCCTGAACGAGCAGTACTTC.

The rearrangement links TRBV2 to TRBJ1-6; D remains ambiguous. The CDR3 spans 14 residues. The germline gives CDR1 SNHLY, CDR2 FYNNEI. V was cut by 7 bases and J by 5 bases, with 12 bases left in between. Here the CDR3 DNA reads TGTGCCAGCAAAGCGATGGGCGATAATTCACCCCTCCACTTT. Amino acids: CASKAMGDNSPLHF.

The rearrangement links TRBV5-1 to TRBJ1-1; the D gene is possibly TRBD1 (5 bases). CDR1 is SGHRS and CDR2 is YFSETQ in the germline V gene. V was cut by 2 bases and J by 2 bases, with 10 bases left in between. This CDR3 is 14 amino acids long. CDR3 sequence: CASSFDRTNTEAFF. The CDR3 DNA reads TGCGCCAGCAGCTTTGACAGAACCAACACTGAAGCTTTCTTT.

The chain uses TRBV30 and TRBJ1-4, with TRBD1 matching over 8 bases. Per germline, CDR1 GTSNPN and CDR2 SVGIG (reference sequence). The length of the CDR3 is 13 residues. J lost 8 bases, V lost 4 bases, and 6 bases had no gene match. The CDR3 sequence: CAWMLDRAEKLFF. The CDR3 DNA reads TGTGCCTGGATGCTGGACAGGGCCGAAAAACTGTTTTTT.

This clone was seen a single time. The chain recombines TRBV4-1 with TRBJ1-1, with D possibly matching TRBD1 (5 bases). The CDR3 consists of 15 residues. CDR1 and CDR2 from the germline V gene are MGHRA and YSYEKL. The V and J ends lost 0 bases and 3 bases respectively, with 11 bases between them. The CDR3 loop reads CASSQDQGPDTEAFF. The CDR3 nucleotides are TGCGCCAGCAGCCAAGATCAGGGTCCGGACACTGAAGCTTTCTTT.

The V call is TRBV11-2, the J call TRBJ2-5; tentative D call: TRBD2 (6 bases). Trimming shortened V by 5 bases and J by 1 base, and 11 bases separated the two germline ends. In germline, CDR1 is SGHAT, CDR2 FQNNGV. This CDR3 is 14 amino acids long. For the CDR3, the DNA is TGTGCCAGCAGCCCCGGGACTGTCCAAGAGACCCAGTACTTC. Encoded protein: CASSPGTVQETQYF.

This rearrangement joins TRBV28 to TRBJ2-7; the match to TRBD2 covers 7 bases. This CDR3 is 15 amino acids long. Trimming cost V 3 bases and J 4 bases; bases outside gene matches: 9. CDR1 is MDHEN and CDR2 is SYDVKM in the germline V gene. CDR3 in DNA: TGTGCCAGCAGTTTTGCGGGAGACCCCCGGTACGAGCAGTACTTC. Protein sequence: CASSFAGDPRYEQYF.

The V call is TRBV14, the J call TRBJ2-7, with 7 bases aligning to TRBD1. Losses at the gene ends were 3 bases for V and 7 bases for J; bases not matched to a gene: 12. Looked up from germline, CDR1 is SGHDN and CDR2 is FVKESK. This CDR3 is 15 amino acids long. The CDR3 DNA sequence: TGTGCCAGCAGCCAGACCGGGACAGAACTAGGGGAGCAGTACTTC. Amino acid sequence: CASSQTGTELGEQYF. Complete variable domain (other parts from reference TRBV14 and TRBJ2-7): EAGVTQFPSHSVIEKGQTVTLRCDPISGHDNLYWYRRVMGKEIKFLLHFVKESKQDESGMPNNRFLAERTGGTYSTLKVQPAELEDSGVYFCASSQTGTELGEQYFGPGTRLTVT.

The rearrangement links TRBV28 to TRBJ1-6; 8 bases are shared with TRBD1. The V and J ends lost 9 bases and 7 bases, in that order; junction bases with no gene match: 2. Germline V gives CDR1 MDHEN, CDR2 SYDVKM. The CDR3 consists of 12 residues. The CDR3 nucleotides are TGTGCCAGTCGGACAGGGAATTCACCCCTCCACTTT. Translation gives CASRTGNSPLHF.

This chain uses TRBV6-5 with TRBJ1-2; D may be TRBD1 (5 bases). Per the germline V gene, CDR1 is MNHEY and CDR2 is SVGAGI. V lost 5 bases, J lost 7 bases, and 17 bases lay in between. There are 14 residues in the CDR3. The CDR3 DNA sequence: TGTGCCAGCAGTCCCACCGGGACGGAGCTTGGCTACACCTTC. Translation: CASSPTGTELGYTF.

The chain carries TRBV6-1 and TRBJ1-1; no definite D call. Trimming pared 0 bases from V and 3 bases from J, leaving 8 bases between. CDR1 MNHNS and CDR2 SASEGT come from the germline V gene. This CDR3 is built from 14 residues. The CDR3, as DNA: TGTGCCAGCAGTGAAGCAGGTGGGGACACTGAAGCTTTCTTT. This translates into CASSEAGGDTEAFF.

This clone has a single count. The V and J genes are TRBV9 and TRBJ2-2; D unresolved. The V end was cut by 0 bases, the J end by 0 bases, with 9 bases between. The germline V gene has CDR1 SGDLS and CDR2 YYNGEE. The CDR3 loop spans 16 amino acids. The CDR3 here is CASSVGAGPNTGELFF. CDR3 sequence (DNA): TGTGCCAGCAGCGTAGGGGCAGGACCGAACACCGGGGAGCTGTTTTTT.

This clone is a singleton in its sample. This chain joins TRBV5-1 and TRBJ2-5; 10 bases are shared with TRBD1. J gave up 3 bases and V 7 bases, and 6 bases lay outside the gene matches. Per the germline V gene, CDR1 is SGHRS and CDR2 is YFSETQ. CDR3 size: 14 residues. In DNA, the CDR3 is TGCGCCAGCTTCCTAGGGACAGGGGAAGAGACCCAGTACTTC. Amino acids: CASFLGTGEETQYF.

The chain uses TRBV7-2 and TRBJ2-2; TRBD1 matches at 7 bases. The germline gives CDR1 SGHTA, CDR2 FQGNSA. V shed 5 bases, J shed 2 bases, and the junction held 5 bases outside the gene matches. The CDR3 has 15 residues. CDR3 region: CASSRTGVNTGELFF. The CDR3 DNA sequence: TGTGCCAGCAGCCGAACAGGGGTCAACACCGGGGAGCTGTTTTTT.

The chain joins TRBV2 to TRBJ1-3, with TRBD1 as a possible D gene (6 bases). CDR1 and CDR2 (germline): SNHLY, FYNNEI. The CDR3 length is 18 residues. Trimming took off 7 bases at V and 0 bases at J, with 22 bases between the two ends. CDR3 DNA sequence: TGTGCCAGCACTCTGCTATGGACAGCCCGAAGCTCTGGAAACACCATATATTTT. Protein sequence: CASTLLWTARSSGNTIYF.